The following is a TCR beta chain sequence with its context. This CDR3 comprises 15 residues. The germline V gene has CDR1 LGHDT and CDR2 YNNKEL (reference sequence). This sample is part of a study of monozygotic twins with inflammatory bowel disease. TCRdb re-called the 5' RACE reads and shows each CDR3 protein once, DNA omitted. In total, the table holds approximately 420,000 distinct CDR3 sequences. The sequenced material came from blood. This clonotype was sampled from a human donor with ulcerative colitis or Crohn's disease, or a healthy co-twin of an affected twin (not recorded which). The chain is built from TRBV3-1 and TRBJ2-2; checking the TCRdb D call of TRBD2 is not possible without DNA. The CDR3 region is CASSLGLQNTGELFF. The whole variable domain, remainder taken from reference TRBV3-1 and TRBJ2-2, is DTAVSQTPKYLVTQMGNDKSIKCEQNLGHDTMYWYKQDSKKFLKIMFSYNNKELIINETVPNRFSPKSPDKAHLNLHINSLELGDSAVYFCASSLGLQNTGELFFGEGSRLTVL.